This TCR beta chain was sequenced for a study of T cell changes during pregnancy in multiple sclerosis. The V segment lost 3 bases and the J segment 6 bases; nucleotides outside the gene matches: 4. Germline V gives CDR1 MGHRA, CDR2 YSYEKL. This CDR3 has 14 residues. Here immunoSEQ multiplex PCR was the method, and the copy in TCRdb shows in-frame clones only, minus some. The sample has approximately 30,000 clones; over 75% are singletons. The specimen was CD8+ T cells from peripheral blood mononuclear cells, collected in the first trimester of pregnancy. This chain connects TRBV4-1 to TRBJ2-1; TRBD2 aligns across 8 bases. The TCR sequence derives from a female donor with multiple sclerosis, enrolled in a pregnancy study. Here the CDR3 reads CASSHPGTSNEQFF. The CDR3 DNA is TGCGCCAGCAGCCATCCCGGGACTAGCAATGAGCAGTTCTTC.